The next 8 T cell receptor beta chains were all read from a single sample in a study of cytomegalovirus exposure and HLA in healthy donors. Sequenced by immunoSEQ multiplex PCR; TCRdb stores in-frame clones only, minus some. The data contain some 76,000 clones, less than 95% of them singletons. Specimen: PBMCs. The receptors were sampled from a woman in her late teens or twenties in good health and CMV-seropositive.

This clone is a singleton in its sample. This rearrangement joins TRBV9 to TRBJ2-3; D unresolved. Trimming removed 1 base from V and 0 bases from J, with 6 bases in between. Germline lookup yields CDR1 SGDLS and CDR2 YYNGEE. CDR3 length: 14 amino acids. The CDR3 bases are TGTGCCAGCAGCGTACGGAGTAGCACAGATACGCAGTATTTT. It translates to CASSVRSSTDTQYF.

In its sample, this clone was seen once. The chain links TRBV19 to TRBJ2-4, with 7 nucleotides matching TRBD2. The CDR3 is 15 amino acids. Per the germline V gene, CDR1 is LNHDA and CDR2 is SQIVND (reference sequence). Trimming removed 7 bases from V and 0 bases from J; junction bases left unmatched: 6. The CDR3 here is CASNLAALAKNIQYF. CDR3 in DNA: TGTGCCAGTAATCTAGCGGCCTTAGCCAAAAACATTCAGTACTTC. The entire variable domain, with the rest obtained from reference TRBV19 and TRBJ2-4, is as follows: DGGITQSPKYLFRKEGQNVTLSCEQNLNHDAMYWYRQDPGQGLRLIYYSQIVNDFQKGDIAEGYSVSREKKESFPLTVTSAQKNPTAFYLCASNLAALAKNIQYFGAGTRLSVL.

This sequence joins TRBV28 and TRBJ1-5, with D possibly matching TRBD1 (6 bases). CDR1 is MDHEN, CDR2 SYDVKM, per germline. The CDR3 totals 14 residues. V lost 3 bases and J lost 8, with 14 bases in between. The CDR3 coding sequence is TGTGCCAGCAGTTTCAGGACAGAGGTTGAGCCCCAGCATTTT. Translated, it gives CASSFRTEVEPQHF.

This chain connects TRBV4-3 to TRBJ1-4; 7 bases agree with TRBD1. Germline V lookup: CDR1 LGHNA, CDR2 YSLEER. The CDR3 consists of 16 residues. J gave up 0 bases and V 4 bases, and 5 bases lay outside the gene matches. The DNA for the CDR3 is TGCGCCAGCAGCCCCATCGGGACAGCAACTAATGAAAAACTGTTTTTT. Amino acid sequence: CASSPIGTATNEKLFF.

The chain is built from TRBV7-8 and TRBJ1-2; D gene unclear. Germline CDR1 reads SGHVS; CDR2 reads FQNEAQ. This CDR3 has 15 amino acids. V was cut by 5 bases and J by 0 bases, with 13 bases left in between. The CDR3 reads CASSTRTGPNYGYTF. CDR3 sequence (DNA): TGTGCCAGCAGCACCCGGACTGGTCCTAACTATGGCTACACCTTC.

The DNA for the CDR3 is TGTGCCAGCAGCCCCCTTGGGCCAAGTAGCTCCTACAATGAGCAGTTCTTC. Translation: CASSPLGPSSSYNEQFF. The J gene is TRBJ2-1, the V gene TRBV6-4; D uncertain. The V end was cut by 6 bases, the J end by 0 bases, with 18 bases between. Germline V gives CDR1 MRHNA, CDR2 SNTAGT. The CDR3 covers 17 residues.

This clone was recorded once. The genes are TRBV4-3 and TRBJ2-6; D remains ambiguous. V lost 0 bases and J 0 bases, leaving 6 bases between the germline ends. Germline CDR1 and CDR2: LGHNA and YSLEER. The CDR3 totals 16 residues. The CDR3 reads CASSQEALSGANVLTF. The CDR3 DNA follows: TGCGCCAGCAGCCAAGAGGCCCTCTCTGGGGCCAACGTCCTGACTTTC.

The chain links TRBV6-1 to TRBJ2-7; D not certain. The CDR3 covers 11 residues. Between the trimmed V and J ends, which lost 6 bases and 5 bases, there was a span of 8 bases. Germline lookup yields CDR1 MNHNS and CDR2 SASEGT. The CDR3 reads CASSRYDEQYF. In DNA, the CDR3 is TGTGCCAGCAGCAGATACGACGAGCAGTACTTC.